One sample yielded the 30 T cell receptor beta chains listed below, sequenced in a study of T cell responses to AZD1222 COVID-19 vaccine (dated by TCRdb to the early 2020s). The time point label on this specimen signifies: baseline before first vaccination. The library was obtained by the immunoSEQ multiplex PCR assay. Drawn from immuneACCESS, this table holds only the in-frame rearrangements with V and J called that TCRdb kept. Clones are partly lost; checked studies trace under half to an unresolved V gene and leave the rest unexplained. Here the sample has around 120,000 clones; roughly 90% occur a single time. 11% to 15% of the sample rests with the top ten. The source was peripheral blood, collected on day 0 of AZD1222 vaccination. Source of these receptors: an adult in good health.

The chain links TRBV5-6 to TRBJ1-2; TRBD1 matches at 7 bases. The CDR3 is 15 residues long. After removal of 4 bases from V and 6 bases from J, the junction contained 12 bases not matched to a gene. Germline V lookup: CDR1 SGHDT, CDR2 YYEEEE. CDR3 residues: CASSTGDSSLDGYTF. The CDR3 nucleotides are TGTGCCAGCAGCACTGGGGACAGTTCCTTGGATGGCTACACCTTC. The whole variable domain, remainder taken from reference TRBV5-6 and TRBJ1-2, is DAGVTQSPTHLIKTRGQQVTLRCSPKSGHDTVSWYQQALGQGPQFIFQYYEEEERQRGNFPDRFSGHQFPNYSSELNVNALLLGDSALYLCASSTGDSSLDGYTFGSGTRLTVV.

V and J are TRBV4-3 and TRBJ2-1, with 8 bases fitting TRBD1. The J segment lost 2 bases and the V segment lost 0 bases, leaving 0 bases of the junction unmatched. The CDR3 covers 15 residues. Germline CDR1 reads LGHNA; CDR2 reads YSLEER. CDR3 nucleotides: TGCGCCAGCAGCCAAGACAGGGGGCCCTACAATGAGCAGTTCTTC. Protein sequence: CASSQDRGPYNEQFF.

This chain joins TRBV30 and TRBJ2-2; the match to TRBD1 covers 10 bases. The V segment lost 5 bases and the J segment 3 bases; nucleotides outside the gene matches: 3. The germline gives CDR1 GTSNPN, CDR2 SVGIG (reference sequence). The CDR3 loop spans 14 amino acids. In DNA, the CDR3 is TGTGCCTGGCTGACAGGGGGCTACACCGGGGAGCTGTTTTTT. Translated, it gives CAWLTGGYTGELFF.

The CDR3 loop reads CAISGTGGKAEAFF. The CDR3 DNA reads TGTGCCATCAGCGGAACAGGGGGCAAGGCTGAAGCTTTCTTT. The rearrangement links TRBV10-3 to TRBJ1-1; 9 nucleotides align to TRBD1. The germline CDR1 and CDR2 sequences are ENHRY and SYGVKD. With V trimmed by 6 bases and J by 6 bases, 8 bases remained unmatched. The CDR3 has 14 amino acids.

The V call is TRBV4-2, the J call TRBJ2-4, with TRBD2 matching over 11 bases. The J segment lost 7 bases and the V segment lost 1 base, leaving 9 bases of the junction unmatched. Germline CDR1 is LGHNA and CDR2 is YNFKEQ. The CDR3 sequence is 17 residues long. CDR3: CASSQALLAGAGNIQYF. DNA of the CDR3: TGTGCCAGCAGCCAAGCCCTACTAGCGGGGGCAGGTAACATTCAGTACTTC.

The chain combines TRBV7-8 with TRBJ1-1; TRBD1 is a possible D gene (5 bases). Between the trimmed V and J ends, which lost 0 bases and 4 bases, there was a span of 12 bases. This CDR3 comprises 15 residues. From germline, CDR1 is SGHVS and CDR2 FQNEAQ. CDR3 residues: CASSLAFGGITEAFF. The CDR3 DNA follows: TGTGCCAGCAGCTTAGCGTTCGGGGGTATCACTGAAGCTTTCTTT.

Here the CDR3 reads CASSLIAYEQYF. CDR3 in DNA: TGTGCCAGCAGTTTAATAGCCTACGAGCAGTACTTC. V gene TRBV12-3 or TRBV12-4 combines with J gene TRBJ2-7, with D unresolved. The CDR3 has 12 amino acids. Trimming pared 2 bases from V and 2 bases from J, leaving 4 bases between.

The gene calls are TRBV6-1 and TRBJ2-6; D could derive from TRBD1 or TRBD2 (5 bases each). Germline V CDR1 and CDR2: MNHNS, SASEGT. Trimming left V 1 base short and J 2 bases short, with 6 bases between. This CDR3 region has 15 residues. CDR3 coding DNA: TGTGCCAGCAGTGAAGGGGGGACTGGGGCCAACGTCCTGACTTTC. Its protein product is CASSEGGTGANVLTF.

The chain links TRBV7-9 to TRBJ2-1, with TRBD1 matching 9 bases. The CDR3 length is 14 residues. V was pared by 4 bases and J by 10 bases, with 8 bases of the junction left unmatched. Germline V gene data show CDR1 as SEHNR and CDR2 as FQNEAQ (reference sequence). Here the CDR3 reads CASSSHRGTGEQFF. The CDR3 DNA is TGTGCCAGCAGCTCTCATCGGGGGACAGGGGAGCAGTTCTTC.

This clone was counted a few times. The chain couples TRBV6-6 to TRBJ1-1; no firm D call. Germline-derived CDR1 and CDR2 are MNHNY and SVGAGI (reference sequence). Trimming cost V 4 bases and J 6 bases, with 12 bases left between them. This CDR3 is 13 amino acids long. The CDR3: CASSFQGLAEAFF. The CDR3 nucleotides read TGTGCCAGCAGTTTCCAAGGTTTGGCTGAAGCTTTCTTT.

V and J are TRBV25-1 and TRBJ2-7; possibly TRBD1 for D (6 bases). From germline, CDR1 is MGHDK and CDR2 SYGVNS. CDR3 length equals 16 residues. Trimming left V 3 bases short and J 7 bases short, with 22 bases between. The CDR3 protein is CASSDGRTEFSKEQYF. CDR3 DNA sequence: TGTGCCAGCAGTGACGGGCGGACAGAGTTCAGCAAAGAGCAGTACTTC.

V is TRBV13 and J is TRBJ2-1; D is unresolved. V was clipped by 1 base and J by 12 bases, with 10 bases between them. The CDR3 has 12 residues. Germline V gene data show CDR1 as PRHDT and CDR2 as FYEKMQ (reference sequence). CDR3 DNA: TGTGCCAGCAGCTTAGTGTCGGTCTCGCAGTTCTTC. This translates into CASSLVSVSQFF.

The chain recombines TRBV19 with TRBJ2-5; D is perhaps TRBD1 or TRBD2 (5 bases each). V lost 5 bases and J 2 bases, leaving 15 bases between the germline ends. The CDR3 covers 15 residues. Germline CDR1 and CDR2: LNHDA and SQIVND (reference sequence). The CDR3 here is CASSGHRDGQETQYF. CDR3 nucleotide sequence: TGTGCCAGTAGTGGACACCGGGACGGTCAAGAGACCCAGTACTTC.

This rearrangement joins TRBV6-1 to TRBJ2-2; tentatively, D is TRBD2 (5 bases). The CDR3 has 15 amino acids. Trimming left V 3 bases short and J 10 bases short, with 18 bases between. Germline-derived CDR1 and CDR2 are MNHNS and SASEGT. CDR3 bases: TGTGCCAGCAGTGAGCCTGAGGGCAGGTTTGAGGAGCTGTTTTTT. Translation: CASSEPEGRFEELFF.

The chain carries TRBV7-9 and TRBJ1-5; no clear D gene. CDR3 length equals 16 residues. Trimming took off 5 bases at V and 0 bases at J, with 14 bases between the two ends. Germline V gene lookup returns CDR1 SEHNR and CDR2 FQNEAQ (reference sequence). The CDR3 sequence is CASSNEAGSSNQPQHF. The CDR3 DNA follows: TGTGCCAGCAGCAACGAAGCCGGTAGTAGCAATCAGCCCCAGCATTTT.

This clone is a singleton in its sample. The genes are TRBV6-5 and TRBJ2-1; D gene uncertain. V was trimmed by 0 bases and J by 6 bases, leaving 9 bases between them. CDR3 size: 14 residues. Germline V gene sequence: CDR1 MNHEY, CDR2 SVGAGI. CDR3 in amino acids: CASSYSAETNEQFF. In DNA, the CDR3 is TGTGCCAGCAGTTACTCCGCGGAGACCAATGAGCAGTTCTTC.

V gene TRBV29-1 combines with J gene TRBJ1-1, with TRBD1 identical over 10 bases. CDR3 length: 15 residues. Germline CDR1 reads SQVTM; CDR2 reads ANQGSEA. The J segment lost 1 base and the V segment lost 3 bases, leaving 5 bases of the junction unmatched. CDR3 protein: CSVEGTGASNTEAFF. DNA of the CDR3: TGCAGCGTTGAGGGGACAGGGGCCTCGAACACTGAAGCTTTCTTT. Using reference TRBV29-1 and TRBJ1-1 for the parts outside the CDR3, the full variable domain is SAVISQKPSRDICQRGTSLTIQCQVDSQVTMMFWYRQQPGQSLTLIATANQGSEATYESGFVIDKFPISRPNLTFSTLTVSNMSPEDSSIYLCSVEGTGASNTEAFFGQGTRLTVV.

The chain links TRBV4-3 to TRBJ2-1, with D hard to call. Germline V gene data show CDR1 as LGHNA and CDR2 as YSLEER. Trimming took 0 bases from V and 4 from J, leaving 10 bases between them. CDR3 length: 15 residues. The CDR3 DNA reads as TGCGCCAGCAGCCAAGACTCTGGTTGGTACAATGAGCAGTTCTTC. Protein: CASSQDSGWYNEQFF.

This clone has just one count. The chain is built from TRBV27 and TRBJ2-7; no firm D call. The CDR3 contains 13 residues. Germline assignment: CDR1 MNHEY and CDR2 SMNVEV (reference sequence). V lost 4 bases to trimming and J lost 3 bases, with 10 bases between them. The CDR3 sequence is CASSSRGFYEQYF. CDR3 DNA sequence: TGTGCCAGCAGTTCCCGTGGATTCTACGAGCAGTACTTC.

The chain combines TRBV28 with TRBJ2-1; 10 nucleotides align to TRBD1. CDR1 is MDHEN, CDR2 SYDVKM, per germline. The CDR3 is 15 amino acids. The ends lost 6 bases at V and 6 bases at J; junction bases unmatched: 8. The CDR3 DNA sequence: TGTGCCAGCAGCCCCGAGGGACAGGGGTTCAATGAGCAGTTCTTC. Residues: CASSPEGQGFNEQFF.

A note on this clone: At one of its ends the junction is not consistent with the germline gene, which may arise from a read error. The V call is TRBV20-1, the J call TRBJ2-1, with D unclear. CDR3 length: 14 residues. The germline gives CDR1 DFQATT, CDR2 SNEGSKA (reference sequence). CDR3 loop: CSASPLISYSEQFF. In nucleotides, the CDR3 is TGCAGTGCTAGTCCCCTCATCAGCTACAGTGAGCAGTTCTTC.

V usage is TRBV5-8 and J usage is TRBJ1-1; D uncertain. Trimming removed 1 base at V and 0 bases at J, with 7 bases between. Germline CDR1 is SGHTS and CDR2 is YDEGEE. The CDR3 runs to 14 residues. The CDR3 DNA is TGTGCCAGCAGCTTGCTGTTCATGAACACTGAAGCTTTCTTT. Its protein product is CASSLLFMNTEAFF.

In its sample, this clone was seen once. This chain uses TRBV9 with TRBJ1-2; 8 positions match TRBD1. Germline CDR1 SGDLS, CDR2 YYNGEE. V lost 3 bases, J lost 4 bases, and 8 bases stayed unmatched. CDR3 length: 15 residues. CDR3 DNA: TGTGCCAGCAGCGCGGACAGGGTGGGTTCCTATGGCTACACCTTC. It encodes CASSADRVGSYGYTF.

The J gene is TRBJ2-1, the V gene TRBV20-1; D is possibly TRBD1 or TRBD2 (5 bases each). The CDR3 is 13 amino acids. Germline V gives CDR1 DFQATT, CDR2 SNEGSKA (reference sequence). Trimming cost V 3 bases and J 7 bases, with 13 bases left between them. Written as DNA, the CDR3 is TGCAGTGCTAGTCCATCGGGGCGGAATGAGCAGTTCTTC. Its protein product is CSASPSGRNEQFF.

The rearrangement uses TRBV12-3 or TRBV12-4 and TRBJ2-7, with D perhaps TRBD2 (5 bases). V gave up 5 bases and J gave up 2 bases, with 10 bases separating them. CDR3 size: 13 residues. The CDR3: CASSAGEAYEQYF. The CDR3, as DNA: TGTGCCAGCAGTGCCGGGGAAGCCTACGAGCAGTACTTC.

The gene calls are TRBV30 and TRBJ2-6, with D unclear. Per germline, CDR1 GTSNPN and CDR2 SVGIG (reference sequence). This CDR3 has 13 residues. The V end was cut by 3 bases, the J end by 2 bases, with 5 bases between. CDR3 in DNA: TGTGCCTGGAGGGTGGCTGGGGCCAACGTCCTGACTTTC. Amino acid sequence: CAWRVAGANVLTF.

The chain joins TRBV28 to TRBJ1-5, with 7 bases lining up with TRBD1. Germline trimming cut 10 bases from V and 3 bases from J; bases unmatched to any gene: 24. Germline CDR1 reads MDHEN; CDR2 reads SYDVKM. The CDR3 runs to 19 residues. The CDR3 loop reads CATVGSLTKPGQYNQPQHF. DNA for the CDR3: TGTGCCACCGTTGGGAGTCTCACGAAACCGGGACAGTACAATCAGCCCCAGCATTTT.

The V call is TRBV7-2, the J call TRBJ2-2, with a weak D call TRBD1 (6 bases). Looked up from germline, CDR1 is SGHTA and CDR2 is FQGNSA. V was pared by 2 bases and J by 4 bases, with 8 bases between. The CDR3 is 14 residues long. The CDR3 loop is CASSLRTVTGELFF. The CDR3 DNA reads TGTGCCAGCAGCTTACGGACAGTCACCGGGGAGCTGTTTTTT.

The chain links TRBV10-2 to TRBJ1-6; D is possibly TRBD1 (5 bases). V shed 7 bases and J shed 12 bases, with 13 bases lying between them. The CDR3 is made up of 12 amino acids. Per the germline V gene, CDR1 is WSHSY and CDR2 is SAAADI. The CDR3 DNA sequence: TGCGCCAGCACCGGGGCGAGCGGACCCCTCCACTTT. Its protein product is CASTGASGPLHF.

A single count supports this clone. V and J are TRBV11-2 and TRBJ1-4; 8 bases agree with TRBD1. The CDR3 totals 16 residues. V lost 5 bases, J lost 4 bases, and 9 bases stayed unmatched. Germline assignment: CDR1 SGHAT and CDR2 FQNNGV. The CDR3 here is CASSGHSGGGNEKLFF. CDR3 in DNA: TGTGCCAGCAGCGGGCACTCAGGGGGCGGTAATGAAAAACTGTTTTTT.